This T cell receptor (beta chain) was captured by sequencing in a study of control samples from healthy donors and cancer patients. The CDR3 totals 15 residues. Germline-derived CDR1 and CDR2 are SGDLS and YYNGEE. Trimming pared 0 bases from V and 6 bases from J, leaving 13 bases between. Sequencing used immunoSEQ multiplex PCR; TCRdb keeps in-frame clones, though not all of them. The sample yields some 130,000 clones, roughly 88% seen once. This clone was seen once. The receptor was derived from a man aged 40-50 years in good health. The chain combines TRBV9 with TRBJ1-5, with TRBD1 as a possible D gene (5 bases). The source material was blood. The CDR3: CASSVGEGLGQPQHF. CDR3 in DNA: TGTGCCAGCAGCGTAGGTGAGGGACTCGGTCAGCCCCAGCATTTT.